This T cell receptor (beta chain) is drawn from a study of shared clonotypes between healthy human individuals. Study in general: The cohort had two women and three men, ages 18 to 49. General observations from the study: On the whole, naive subsets had larger estimated richness than memory subsets had.

Germline lookup yields CDR1 SGHAT and CDR2 FQNNGV. This CDR3 region has 12 residues. Trimming left V 1 base short and J 2 bases short, with 3 bases between. Comments on this clone: Its antigen is still unknown. Distinct nucleotide sequences in the sample also encode this CDR3.

Naive CD8 cells, CD45RO-negative and positively selected for CCR7, excluded terminally differentiated effector memory CD45RA+ cells. In the authors' methods: Owing to the provision of junction-only sequences devoid of quality scores by immunoSEQ, filtering differed. The assay was immunoSEQ multiplex PCR, and TCRdb's table has in-frame clones only and misses some. V, J and clone size were drawn from that table, and D and trimming were deduced from the DNA. The sample has about 2.1 million clones, 93% seen once; the top ten hold under 2%. Material: naive CD8+ T cells from PBMCs. V usage is TRBV11-2 and J usage is TRBJ2-7; D is undetermined. The sequence came from a man between 18 and 29 years old in good health. Some clones in this sample may be carry-over from other donors' samples. The CDR3 DNA is TGTGCCAGCAGCTTAGTCACCTACGAGCAGTACTTC. It encodes CASSLVTYEQYF. The full variable domain, its missing parts supplied by reference TRBV11-2 and TRBJ2-7, is EAGVAQSPRYKIIEKRQSVAFWCNPISGHATLYWYQQILGQGPKLLIQFQNNGVVDDSQLPKDRFSAERLKGVDSTLKIQPAKLEDSAVYLCASSLVTYEQYFGPGTRLTVT.